Presented here are 10 T cell receptor beta chains from one specimen sequenced in a study of neoadjuvant anti-PD-1 for oral cavity cancer. Sequenced by immunoSEQ multiplex PCR; TCRdb stores in-frame clones only, minus some. The sample includes 11,000 to 15,000 clones, over 55% seen only once; the top ten take roughly 2.9%. The sample was PBMCs, taken before nivolumab (anti-PD-1) treatment. These TCRs come from a person between 40 and 80 years old with oral cavity squamous cell carcinoma.

The rearrangement uses TRBV25-1 and TRBJ1-1; 7 nucleotides agree with TRBD1. Germline assignment: CDR1 MGHDK and CDR2 SYGVNS. The CDR3 spans 15 residues. The trim removed 2 bases at V and 7 bases at J, leaving 10 bases unmatched. The CDR3 sequence is CASSERRTGRVEAFF. CDR3 bases: TGTGCCAGCAGTGAACGCAGGACAGGTCGGGTTGAAGCTTTCTTT.

The chain combines TRBV11-3 with TRBJ2-1; TRBD2 matches 7 bases. The J segment lost 7 bases and the V segment lost 5 bases, leaving 8 bases of the junction unmatched. The CDR3 covers 14 residues. CDR1 is SGHNT, CDR2 YENEEA, per germline. The CDR3 sequence: CASSPEAGSNEQFF. In DNA, the CDR3 is TGTGCCAGCAGCCCAGAAGCGGGAAGTAATGAGCAGTTCTTC.

The chain joins TRBV27 to TRBJ2-7, with 7 bases that match TRBD1. The CDR3 consists of 13 residues. With 7 bases clipped from V and 2 bases from J, the junction kept 5 bases outside the gene matches. The germline V gene has CDR1 MNHEY and CDR2 SMNVEV (reference sequence). For the CDR3, the DNA is TGTGCCAGCACTACAGGGGCCGCCTACGAGCAGTACTTC. This sequence encodes CASTTGAAYEQYF.

The rearrangement joins TRBV6-4 to TRBJ2-1, with TRBD2 matching 10 bases. J was trimmed by 4 bases and V by 4 bases; bases with no gene match: 7. CDR1 is MRHNA, CDR2 SNTAGT, per germline. The CDR3 runs to 16 residues. The CDR3 protein is CASSVTGLADYNEQFF. In DNA, the CDR3 is TGTGCCAGCAGTGTCACAGGACTAGCGGATTACAATGAGCAGTTCTTC.

V and J are TRBV6-1 and TRBJ1-5, with D unclear. Looked up from germline, CDR1 is MNHNS and CDR2 is SASEGT. The CDR3 consists of 15 residues. V lost 4 bases, J lost 6 bases, and 16 bases lay in between. The CDR3 loop is CASSGGLGLSQPQHF. The CDR3 DNA reads as TGTGCCAGCAGTGGTGGGTTGGGGTTAAGTCAGCCCCAGCATTTT.

This clone occurred a few times. The chain couples TRBV4-1 to TRBJ1-1; the D gene is possibly TRBD1 (5 bases). V was cut by 1 base and J by 1 base, with 16 bases left in between. This CDR3 spans 17 amino acids. Germline V gives CDR1 MGHRA, CDR2 YSYEKL. CDR3 sequence: CASSQGLGLGENTEAFF. CDR3 nucleotides: TGCGCCAGCAGCCAAGGCCTTGGTCTGGGGGAGAACACTGAAGCTTTCTTT.

The chain carries TRBV10-3 and TRBJ2-3, with D possibly TRBD2 on 7 matching bases. Trimming took 10 bases from V and 4 from J, leaving 15 bases between them. CDR1 and CDR2 (germline): ENHRY, SYGVKD. The CDR3 is 13 residues long. The CDR3 bases are TGTGCCACCTACGGGGGGCTGGCAGATACGCAGTATTTT. This codes for CATYGGLADTQYF.

V gene TRBV12-2 combines with J gene TRBJ1-5; the table's D call, TRBD1, was not checked against the DNA. TRBV12-2 constitutes a pseudogene. The CDR3 extends over 18 amino acids. CDR3 amino acids: CASRPQTGPKRPNQPQHF. CDR3 in DNA: TGTGCAAGTCGCCCTCAGACAGGTCCAAAGAGGCCTAATCAGCCCCAGCATTTT.

The CDR3 here is CASSSGDSGNTIYF. DNA for the CDR3: TGCGCCAGCAGCTCCGGGGACTCTGGAAACACCATATATTTT. The chain is built from TRBV5-1 and TRBJ1-3; D not resolved. There are 14 residues in the CDR3. The germline gives CDR1 SGHRS, CDR2 YFSETQ. V shed 3 bases and J shed 0 bases, with 7 bases lying between them.

The rearrangement uses TRBV19 and TRBJ1-3, with 8 bases aligning to TRBD1. Germline CDR1 is LNHDA and CDR2 is SQIVND (reference sequence). V lost 7 bases and J lost 0; bases outside the gene matches: 11. The CDR3 consists of 17 residues. The CDR3 coding sequence is TGTGCCAGTACCCCGACGTCAGACAGGGGCTCTGGAAACACCATATATTTT. Protein: CASTPTSDRGSGNTIYF.